These 32 T cell receptor beta chains were all obtained from the same sample, sequenced in a study of T cell responses to AZD1222 COVID-19 vaccine. Sequencing was performed with immunoSEQ multiplex PCR; in TCRdb, only in-frame clones are kept and a portion is missing. The profile shows tens of thousands of clones, roughly nine tenths of them singletons. The sample in question was peripheral blood, obtained on day 0 of AZD1222 vaccination. The origin of the receptors is an adult in good health.

The chain is built from TRBV6-5 and TRBJ1-2, with 9 bases identical to TRBD1. Germline V lookup: CDR1 MNHEY, CDR2 SVGAGI. J lost 5 bases, V lost 6 bases, and 4 bases had no gene match. The CDR3 has 13 amino acids. This chain's CDR3 is CASRQGAEYGYTF. Here the CDR3 DNA reads TGTGCCAGCAGACAGGGGGCGGAGTATGGCTACACCTTC.

This clone was observed a handful of times. The genes are TRBV6-1 and TRBJ1-5; D gene unclear. This CDR3 has 13 residues. Germline values: CDR1 MNHNS, CDR2 SASEGT. Trimming cost V 1 base and J 6 bases, with 7 bases left between them. For the CDR3, the DNA is TGTGCCAGCAGTGAAGTCCCGAGTCAGCCCCAGCATTTT. Protein: CASSEVPSQPQHF.

CDR3 region: CASSSTGTGHEQYF. The CDR3 DNA reads as TGTGCCAGCAGCTCAACAGGGACTGGCCACGAGCAGTACTTC. The chain joins TRBV7-9 to TRBJ2-7; D possibly matches TRBD1 or TRBD2 (6 bases each). V was shortened by 4 bases and J by 5 bases, with 15 bases between the two germline ends. Per the germline V gene, CDR1 is SEHNR and CDR2 is FQNEAQ (reference sequence). The CDR3 runs to 14 residues. The variable domain in full, completed from reference TRBV7-9 and TRBJ2-7, reads DTGVSQNPRHKITKRGQNVTFRCDPISEHNRLYWYRQTLGQGPEFLTYFQNEAQLEKSRLLSDRFSAERPKGSFSTLEIQRTEQGDSAMYLCASSSTGTGHEQYFGPGTRLTVT.

This clone was picked up a small number of times. This sequence joins TRBV6-5 and TRBJ1-4, with 9 positions matching TRBD1. Losses at the gene ends were 5 bases for V and 8 bases for J; bases not matched to a gene: 9. Germline V gene sequence: CDR1 MNHEY, CDR2 SVGAGI. The CDR3 extends over 15 amino acids. The CDR3 here is CASSLTGGREEKLFF. The CDR3 nucleotides are TGTGCCAGCAGTCTCACAGGGGGCCGGGAAGAAAAACTGTTTTTT.

The genes are TRBV5-1 and TRBJ2-2; 10 bases line up with TRBD1. Germline V gene data show CDR1 as SGHRS and CDR2 as YFSETQ. This CDR3 contains 16 residues. Trimming cost V 3 bases and J 6 bases; bases outside gene matches: 8. The CDR3 here is CASSSSGTGDAGELFF. The DNA for the CDR3 is TGCGCCAGCAGCTCTTCCGGGACAGGGGATGCCGGGGAGCTGTTTTTT.

This clone was recorded once. V is TRBV5-5 and J is TRBJ2-7; D tentatively fits TRBD1 or TRBD2 (7 bases each). V was trimmed by 3 bases and J by 7 bases, leaving 29 bases between them. CDR3 length: 18 amino acids. The germline V gene encodes CDR1 SGHKS and CDR2 YYEKEE (reference sequence). In DNA form, the CDR3 reads TGTGCCAGCAGCTGGGACCGTCCGTTGGGGACAGCCGGGGGGGAGCAGTACTTC. The encoded protein is CASSWDRPLGTAGGEQYF.

The chain carries TRBV4-2 and TRBJ1-1, with 7 bases aligning to TRBD1. This CDR3 comprises 16 residues. Germline lookup yields CDR1 LGHNA and CDR2 YNFKEQ. The trim removed 4 bases at V and 1 base at J, leaving 9 bases unmatched. CDR3 nucleotide sequence: TGTGCCAGCAGCCGATACGCGGGACAGACGAACACTGAAGCTTTCTTT. Amino acids: CASSRYAGQTNTEAFF.

The chain combines TRBV30 with TRBJ2-7, with 11 bases that match TRBD2. The CDR3 totals 14 residues. Germline-derived CDR1 and CDR2 are GTSNPN and SVGIG (reference sequence). V was pared by 2 bases and J by 8 bases, with 8 bases of the junction left unmatched. The DNA of the CDR3 is TGTGCCTGGAGTCCGGATAGCGGGGGGGACAAGCAGTACTTC. It yields the protein CAWSPDSGGDKQYF.

This sequence joins TRBV5-1 and TRBJ1-6, with 7 bases that match TRBD1. CDR1 is SGHRS, CDR2 YFSETQ, per germline. Germline trimming cut 2 bases from V and 7 bases from J; bases unmatched to any gene: 3. The CDR3 length is 14 residues. The CDR3 spells CASSLGGENSPLHF. CDR3 coding DNA: TGCGCCAGCAGCTTAGGGGGCGAGAATTCACCCCTCCACTTT.

This clone has only one observation. The chain carries TRBV5-4 and TRBJ2-3; 10 bases fit TRBD2. In germline, CDR1 is SGHNT, CDR2 YYREEE (reference sequence). Trimming removed 2 bases from V and 2 bases from J; junction bases left unmatched: 5. The CDR3 spans 16 residues. CDR3 nucleotide sequence: TGTGCCAGCAGCTTTTCTAGCGGGGGCCTCACAGATACGCAGTATTTT. Protein sequence: CASSFSSGGLTDTQYF.

CDR3 sequence (DNA): TGTGCCAGCAGCAAAGGGAGGCGAGGTTGGCAGGGAATCTACGAGCAGTACTTC. Encoded protein: CASSKGRRGWQGIYEQYF. The J gene is TRBJ2-7, the V gene TRBV21-1. TRBV21-1 is marked as a pseudogene. The CDR3 contains 18 residues.

The chain carries TRBV5-1 and TRBJ2-3; a possible D gene is TRBD1 (5 bases). The V and J ends lost 3 bases and 2 bases respectively, with 13 bases between them. Germline V gene data show CDR1 as SGHRS and CDR2 as YFSETQ. This CDR3 spans 15 amino acids. Here the CDR3 DNA reads TGCGCCAGCAGCTCGACGACAGAGACCACAGATACGCAGTATTTT. The encoded protein is CASSSTTETTDTQYF.

The V and J genes are TRBV4-1 and TRBJ1-3; the D gene is possibly TRBD1 (5 bases). Trimming left V 4 bases short and J 1 base short, with 11 bases between. There are 15 residues in the CDR3. CDR1 and CDR2 from the germline V gene are MGHRA and YSYEKL. CDR3 in amino acids: CASSPHQGSGNTIYF. In DNA form, the CDR3 reads TGCGCCAGCAGCCCACACCAGGGATCTGGAAACACCATATATTTT.

The genes are TRBV4-1 and TRBJ2-1; the match to TRBD2 covers 11 bases. CDR3 length equals 16 residues. The germline V gene has CDR1 MGHRA and CDR2 YSYEKL. The V and J ends lost 4 bases and 7 bases, in that order; junction bases with no gene match: 9. Written as DNA, the CDR3 is TGCGCCAGCAGCCCCCTCGGGACTAGCGGCTTGAATGAGCAGTTCTTC. Its protein product is CASSPLGTSGLNEQFF.

This clone was observed a handful of times. This sequence joins TRBV7-9 and TRBJ2-4; 9 nucleotides agree with TRBD1. J was trimmed by 3 bases and V by 5 bases; bases with no gene match: 2. Germline values: CDR1 SEHNR, CDR2 FQNEAQ (reference sequence). CDR3 size: 14 residues. CDR3 bases: TGTGCCAGCAGCCGGACAGGGGACAAAAACATTCAGTACTTC. It codes for CASSRTGDKNIQYF.

This clone appeared once. V usage is TRBV30 and J usage is TRBJ2-7; the D gene is possibly TRBD1 (5 bases). Germline V lookup: CDR1 GTSNPN, CDR2 SVGIG (reference sequence). The V and J ends lost 5 bases and 2 bases respectively, with 7 bases between them. This CDR3 is built from 11 residues. The CDR3 protein is CAWGQAYEQYF. The CDR3 region has the DNA TGTGCCTGGGGACAAGCCTACGAGCAGTACTTC.

The V and J genes are TRBV6-4 and TRBJ2-1; TRBD2 matches 11 bases. V lost 4 bases and J lost 2; bases outside the gene matches: 4. Germline V lookup: CDR1 MRHNA, CDR2 SNTAGT. The CDR3 runs to 16 residues. The CDR3 DNA follows: TGTGCCAGCAGTGTTAGCGGGGGGGGTCCCTACAATGAGCAGTTCTTC. It codes for CASSVSGGGPYNEQFF.

The V call is TRBV5-6, the J call TRBJ1-1; perhaps TRBD1 as D (5 bases). The CDR3 sequence is 15 residues long. Trimming took off 4 bases at V and 0 bases at J, with 13 bases between the two ends. Germline V gene lookup returns CDR1 SGHDT and CDR2 YYEEEE. The CDR3 DNA sequence: TGTGCCAGCAGCCCTGCGACAGCGATGAACACTGAAGCTTTCTTT. Protein product: CASSPATAMNTEAFF.

V is TRBV7-8 and J is TRBJ2-2, with TRBD2 matching 8 bases. The V gene's germline CDR1 is SGHVS and CDR2 FQNEAQ. The CDR3 consists of 15 residues. J was trimmed by 6 bases and V by 3 bases; bases with no gene match: 6. The CDR3 spells CASSFRRGGAGELFF. The DNA of the CDR3 is TGTGCCAGCAGCTTCCGCCGGGGGGGCGCCGGGGAGCTGTTTTTT.

The V and J genes are TRBV18 and TRBJ1-1, with 8 positions matching TRBD1. After removal of 6 bases from V and 3 bases from J, the junction contained 12 bases not matched to a gene. Per germline, CDR1 KGHSH and CDR2 LQKENI. This CDR3 has 16 amino acids. The CDR3 is CASSGAGQGMDTEAFF. In DNA, the CDR3 is TGTGCCAGCTCCGGGGCTGGACAGGGTATGGACACTGAAGCTTTCTTT. The full variable domain, rest sourced from reference TRBV18 and TRBJ1-1, is NAGVMQNPRHLVRRRGQEARLRCSPMKGHSHVYWYRQLPEEGLKFMVYLQKENIIDESGMPKERFSAEFPKEGPSILRIQQVVRGDSAAYFCASSGAGQGMDTEAFFGQGTRLTVV.

This chain links TRBV28 with TRBJ1-2; D gene uncertain. This CDR3 spans 15 amino acids. Per the germline V gene, CDR1 is MDHEN and CDR2 is SYDVKM. The V end was cut by 8 bases, the J end by 5 bases, with 21 bases between. The CDR3 reads CASDPGSGYAYGYTF. For the CDR3, the DNA is TGTGCCAGCGATCCCGGGTCGGGCTATGCGTATGGCTACACCTTC.

The rearrangement uses TRBV25-1 and TRBJ2-7; weak D call: TRBD1 (5 bases). V lost 3 bases to trimming and J lost 5 bases, with 8 bases between them. The CDR3 is 12 residues long. The germline V gene encodes CDR1 MGHDK and CDR2 SYGVNS. This CDR3 reads CASSETVNEQYF. In nucleotides, the CDR3 is TGTGCCAGCAGTGAGACAGTCAACGAGCAGTACTTC.

The chain combines TRBV18 with TRBJ1-2, with no clear D. The CDR3 runs 16 residues. V was shortened by 2 bases and J by 0 bases, with 13 bases between the two germline ends. Germline V gene sequence: CDR1 KGHSH, CDR2 LQKENI. CDR3 coding DNA: TGTGCCAGCTCACCAATCGGGCACAGCGCTAACTATGGCTACACCTTC. Amino acids: CASSPIGHSANYGYTF.

This clone was detected only once. The J gene is TRBJ1-3, the V gene TRBV28; D not resolved. Germline loops: CDR1 MDHEN, CDR2 SYDVKM. There are 10 residues in the CDR3. V lost 8 bases, J lost 4 bases, and 3 bases lay in between. The CDR3 is CASGGNTIYF. The CDR3 DNA follows: TGTGCCAGCGGGGGAAACACCATATATTTT. The complete variable domain, with remaining parts taken from reference TRBV28 and TRBJ1-3, reads DVKVTQSSRYLVKRTGEKVFLECVQDMDHENMFWYRQDPGLGLRLIYFSYDVKMKEKGDIPEGYSVSREKKERFSLILESASTNQTSMYLCASGGNTIYFGEGSWLTVV.

The gene calls are TRBV6-4 and TRBJ2-3; 10 bases match TRBD2. The CDR3 spans 15 residues. Germline V gene sequence: CDR1 MRHNA, CDR2 SNTAGT. V shed 0 bases and J 4 bases; nucleotides not matched to a gene: 1. DNA for the CDR3: TGTGCCAGCAGTGACTCGAGCGGGGGGGCAGATACGCAGTATTTT. This codes for CASSDSSGGADTQYF.

The chain joins TRBV12-3 or TRBV12-4 to TRBJ1-5; TRBD1 matches 8 bases. J gave up 5 bases and V 6 bases, and 3 bases lay outside the gene matches. The length of the CDR3 is 13 residues. For the CDR3, the DNA is TGTGCCAGCAGACCACAGGGGGATCAGCCCCAGCATTTT. Its translation: CASRPQGDQPQHF.

The rearrangement joins TRBV19 to TRBJ2-7, with D uncertain. The CDR3 is 15 residues long. V lost 5 bases to trimming and J lost 2 bases, with 16 bases between them. Germline V CDR1 and CDR2: LNHDA, SQIVND (reference sequence). The CDR3 DNA reads as TGTGCCAGTAGTGCACATCCGGGCCCACCCTACGAGCAGTACTTC. This gives the protein CASSAHPGPPYEQYF.

This clone was seen more than once but under ten times. This chain uses TRBV5-1 with TRBJ1-1; weak D call: TRBD1 (5 bases). The CDR3 runs to 15 residues. V dropped 5 bases and J dropped 5 bases, with 19 bases sitting between them. Germline V gives CDR1 SGHRS, CDR2 YFSETQ. In DNA, the CDR3 is TGCGCCAGCAGACCAGCGGGGGGACTCTTGACTGAAGCTTTCTTT. Residues: CASRPAGGLLTEAFF.

This chain links TRBV7-2 with TRBJ1-4; 8 nucleotides line up with TRBD1. This CDR3 spans 15 amino acids. Trimming cost V 3 bases and J 7 bases; bases outside gene matches: 7. Germline V CDR1 and CDR2: SGHTA, FQGNSA. The CDR3 coding sequence is TGTGCCAGCAGCTTCCAGGGGGCCGGGGGTGAAAAACTGTTTTTT. It specifies CASSFQGAGGEKLFF.

The chain is built from TRBV7-2 and TRBJ1-2, with a weak D call TRBD1 (5 bases). The CDR3 runs to 14 residues. Germline V gene lookup returns CDR1 SGHTA and CDR2 FQGNSA. The germline V and J ends were trimmed by 1 base and 7 bases, with 13 bases remaining between them. CDR3 bases: TGTGCCAGCAGCTTAGAAGGGGCGCTAGGTGGCTACACCTTC. This gives the protein CASSLEGALGGYTF. Combining the CDR3 with reference TRBV7-2 and TRBJ1-2 gives the whole variable domain GAGVSQSPSNKVTEKGKDVELRCDPISGHTALYWYRQSLGQGLEFLIYFQGNSAPDKSGLPSDRFSAERTGGSVSTLTIQRTQQEDSAVYLCASSLEGALGGYTFGSGTRLTVV.

The V call is TRBV18, the J call TRBJ2-2; TRBD2 matches at 7 bases. J lost 0 bases, V lost 3 bases, and 4 bases had no gene match. Germline CDR1 reads KGHSH; CDR2 reads LQKENI. The CDR3 contains 16 residues. CDR3 in DNA: TGTGCCAGCTCACCTCTCACTAGCGCGAACACCGGGGAGCTGTTTTTT. This translates into CASSPLTSANTGELFF.

The chain employs TRBV5-4 and TRBJ2-3, with D unresolved. The V end lost 0 bases, the J end lost 1 base, and 3 bases lay between the germline ends. Germline values: CDR1 SGHNT, CDR2 YYREEE (reference sequence). This CDR3 has 13 residues. The CDR3 DNA reads as TGTGCCAGCAGCTTGGACCGCACAGATACGCAGTATTTT. Translation gives CASSLDRTDTQYF.